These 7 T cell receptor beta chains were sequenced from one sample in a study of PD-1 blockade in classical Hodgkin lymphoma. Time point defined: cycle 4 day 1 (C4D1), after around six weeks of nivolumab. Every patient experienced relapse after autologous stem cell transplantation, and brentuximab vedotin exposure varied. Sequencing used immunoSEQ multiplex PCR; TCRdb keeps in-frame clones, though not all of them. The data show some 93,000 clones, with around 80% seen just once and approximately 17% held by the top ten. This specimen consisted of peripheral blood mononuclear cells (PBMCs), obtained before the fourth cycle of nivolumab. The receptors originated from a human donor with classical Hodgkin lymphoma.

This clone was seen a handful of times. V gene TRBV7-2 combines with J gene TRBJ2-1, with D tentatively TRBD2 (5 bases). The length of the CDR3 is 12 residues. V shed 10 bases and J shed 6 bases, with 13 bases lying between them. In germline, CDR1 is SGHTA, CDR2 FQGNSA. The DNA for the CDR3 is TGTGCCACCTGGGCTAGCTTCAATGAGCAGTTCTTC. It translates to CATWASFNEQFF.

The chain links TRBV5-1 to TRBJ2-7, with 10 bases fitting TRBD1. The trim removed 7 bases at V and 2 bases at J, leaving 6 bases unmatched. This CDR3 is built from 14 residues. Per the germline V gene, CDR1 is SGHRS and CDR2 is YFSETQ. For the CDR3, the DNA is TGCGCCAGCGCCAGGACAGGGGGGACCTACGAGCAGTACTTC. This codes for CASARTGGTYEQYF.

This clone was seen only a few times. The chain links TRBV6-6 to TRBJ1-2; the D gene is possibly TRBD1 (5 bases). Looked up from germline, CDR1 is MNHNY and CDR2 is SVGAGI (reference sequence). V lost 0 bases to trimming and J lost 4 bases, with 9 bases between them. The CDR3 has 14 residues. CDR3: CASSYSHDSYGYTF. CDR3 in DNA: TGTGCCAGCAGTTACTCACACGACAGCTATGGCTACACCTTC.

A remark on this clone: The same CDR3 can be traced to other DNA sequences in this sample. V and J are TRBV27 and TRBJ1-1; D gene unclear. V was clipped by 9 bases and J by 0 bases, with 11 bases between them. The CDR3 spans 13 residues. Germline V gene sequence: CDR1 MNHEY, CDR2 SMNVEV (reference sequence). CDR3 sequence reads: CASSRQMNTEAFF. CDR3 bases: TGTGCCAGTTCCAGGCAGATGAACACTGAAGCTTTCTTT.

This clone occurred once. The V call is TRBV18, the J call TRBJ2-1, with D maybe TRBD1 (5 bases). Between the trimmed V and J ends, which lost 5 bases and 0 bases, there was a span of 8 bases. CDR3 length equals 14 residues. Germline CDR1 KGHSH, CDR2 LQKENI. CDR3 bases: TGTGCCAGCTCAGGTGGGGCCTCCTACAATGAGCAGTTCTTC. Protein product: CASSGGASYNEQFF.

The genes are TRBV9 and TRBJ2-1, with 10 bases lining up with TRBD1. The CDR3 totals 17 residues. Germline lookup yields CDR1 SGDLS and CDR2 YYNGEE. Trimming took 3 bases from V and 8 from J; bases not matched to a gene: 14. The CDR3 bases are TGTGCCAGCAGCGCGCGCCGATTAGGGACAGGGGCAGATGAGCAGTTCTTC. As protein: CASSARRLGTGADEQFF. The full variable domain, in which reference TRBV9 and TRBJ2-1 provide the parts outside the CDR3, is DSGVTQTPKHLITATGQRVTLRCSPRSGDLSVYWYQQSLDQGLQFLIQYYNGEERAKGNILERFSAQQFPDLHSELNLSSLELGDSALYFCASSARRLGTGADEQFFGPGTRLTVL.

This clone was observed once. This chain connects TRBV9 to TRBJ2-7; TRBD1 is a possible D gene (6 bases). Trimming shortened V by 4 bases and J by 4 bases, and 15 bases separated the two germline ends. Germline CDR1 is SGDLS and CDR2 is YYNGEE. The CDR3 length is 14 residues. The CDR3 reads CASSPGNREYEQYF. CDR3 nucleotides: TGTGCCAGCAGCCCTGGGAACAGGGAGTACGAGCAGTACTTC.